This TCR beta chain derives from a study of blood T cell repertoires in COVID-19. At the level of the study: In each case, the material was cDNA or gDNA derived from T cells, B-cell-depleted T cells, or PBMCs.

The length of the CDR3 is 13 residues. Patients in Seattle were enrolled during active infection, then followed longitudinally. In the original analysis: Reference gene primer amplification yielded estimated nucleated cell counts. Repertoires were generated with immunoSEQ multiplex PCR, while TCRdb's copy carries only in-frame clones and drops some. D and trimming come from the DNA, and the V and J calls and clone size come from that table. Of around 310,000 clones in the sample, 80% to 95% were seen once. The material sequenced was peripheral blood. This sequence originates from a woman in her 30s with COVID-19, enrolled during active disease. The V call is TRBV21-1, the J call TRBJ2-7; TRBD2 is the table's D call, not checked against the DNA. TRBV21-1 is assigned pseudogene status. The DNA of the CDR3 is TGTGCTATCAACGAGCGGGAGTCGGACGAGCAGTACTTC. Translating gives CAINERESDEQYF.